This T cell receptor beta chain was captured by sequencing in a study of control samples from healthy donors and cancer patients. Trimming removed 1 base at V and 8 bases at J, with 14 bases between. The CDR3 consists of 14 residues. From germline, CDR1 is SGHAT and CDR2 FQNNGV. Measured with immunoSEQ multiplex PCR; TCRdb has only the in-frame clones, and not every one. Of tens of thousands of clones listed, under 90% were seen once; the top ten hold 5.5%. This TCR came from a man aged 45 to 65 in good health. The rearrangement joins TRBV11-2 to TRBJ1-1, with D perhaps matching TRBD1 (5 bases). Source material: blood. This chain's CDR3 is CASSLVGGISEAFF. The CDR3, as DNA: TGTGCCAGCAGCTTAGTGGGGGGGATCTCGGAAGCTTTCTTT.